The source of this T cell receptor beta chain is a study of breast tumors, draining lymph nodes, adjacent tissues. The table lists this clonotype with a few counts. TCRdb re-derived calls from the multiplex PCR reads in MiXCR, one entry per CDR3 protein. Found here are about 66,000 distinct CDR3 sequences, 40% to 45% of them singletons; the top ten hold about 8%. The CDR3 length is 15 residues. CDR1 and CDR2 (germline): DFQATT, SNEGSKA (reference sequence). The J segment lost 1 base and the V segment lost 6 bases, leaving 9 bases of the junction unmatched. Sequencing was done on a sample of breast tumor tissue. This receptor was identified in a female donor with breast cancer. Some clones in this sample may be carry-over from other donors' samples. The J gene is TRBJ2-3, the V gene TRBV20-1; 8 bases are shared with TRBD2. In DNA form, the CDR3 reads TGCAGTGCCGCCAGACTAGCGCAGGGCACAGATACGCAGTATTTT. This codes for CSAARLAQGTDTQYF.